The clone carrying this TCR beta chain was recorded a few times. What it binds is not known. This entry belongs to a study of T-cell memory formation after mild COVID-19. TCRdb reprocessed the 5' RACE reads via MiXCR and lists one record per CDR3 protein. The table has 450,000 or so distinct CDR3 sequences, roughly 23% seen once. Overall study results and limits: CM and EM subsets held most contracting CD4+ clones; EMRA held CD8+ ones. Clones contracting over day 15 to 85 were CD4/CD8 balanced, with later expanders leaning CD4+. That cross-reactive memory joined was suggested by some responding clones appearing in pre-infection memory.

Trimming left V 4 bases short and J 0 bases short, with 10 bases between. Germline loops: CDR1 KGHSH, CDR2 LQKENI. The length of the CDR3 is 16 residues. The chain is built from TRBV18 and TRBJ2-6; D is unclear. What was sequenced was PBMCs or a T cell subset sorted from them (not recorded which). The receptor comes from an adult woman who had mild COVID-19 (a few samples of this study predate the infection). Cell type and time point are not known. For the CDR3, the DNA is TGTGCCAGCTCACAAAGTCTTTACTCTGGGGCCAACGTCCTGACTTTC. Residues: CASSQSLYSGANVLTF.